A single sample is the source of the 26 T cell receptor beta chains below, sequenced in a study of T cell responses to AZD1222 COVID-19 vaccine. The protocol was immunoSEQ multiplex PCR, while the TCRdb copy is restricted to in-frame clones and leaves out a portion. The sample records about 86,000 clones, roughly 80% being singletons. This material consisted of peripheral blood, taken on day 0 of AZD1222 vaccination. These receptor sequences come from an adult in good health.

The chain couples TRBV28 to TRBJ2-1, with D maybe TRBD2 (5 bases). Germline V gene data show CDR1 as MDHEN and CDR2 as SYDVKM. Trimming took 2 bases from V and 3 from J, leaving 14 bases between them. The CDR3 is made up of 16 amino acids. The CDR3 protein is CASSLLSRVYYNEQFF. Here the CDR3 DNA reads TGTGCCAGCAGTTTACTCTCGCGGGTATACTACAATGAGCAGTTCTTC.

The chain has TRBV24-1 and TRBJ1-1; possible D gene TRBD1, 5 bases. CDR1 KGHDR and CDR2 SFDVKD come from the germline V gene. Trimming took 9 bases from V and 3 from J, leaving 16 bases between them. This CDR3 has 14 amino acids. The CDR3 region is CATRRGPGYTEAFF. The CDR3 DNA sequence: TGTGCCACCCGAAGGGGACCGGGGTACACTGAAGCTTTCTTT.

The sample holds a few counts of this clone. The rearrangement joins TRBV7-9 to TRBJ2-2; 7 nucleotides match TRBD2. Germline trimming cut 5 bases from V and 1 base from J; bases unmatched to any gene: 4. The length of the CDR3 is 15 residues. The germline V gene encodes CDR1 SEHNR and CDR2 FQNEAQ (reference sequence). This CDR3 reads CASSQTSVNTGELFF. In nucleotides, the CDR3 is TGTGCCAGCAGCCAAACTAGCGTGAACACCGGGGAGCTGTTTTTT.

The genes are TRBV27 and TRBJ2-1; D is possibly TRBD1 or TRBD2 (5 bases each). Germline-derived CDR1 and CDR2 are MNHEY and SMNVEV (reference sequence). There are 13 residues in the CDR3. Trimming took 2 bases from V and 9 from J, leaving 11 bases between them. The CDR3 nucleotides are TGTGCCAGCAGTTTACGGTCCGGGACTGAGCAGTTCTTC. Protein sequence: CASSLRSGTEQFF.

The chain employs TRBV28 and TRBJ1-3; D not resolved. V lost 4 bases to trimming and J lost 7 bases, with 8 bases between them. The CDR3 extends over 12 amino acids. Germline CDR1 MDHEN, CDR2 SYDVKM. CDR3 residues: CASSSWVNTIYF. The CDR3 coding sequence is TGTGCCAGCAGTTCTTGGGTGAACACCATATATTTT.

The chain recombines TRBV11-2 with TRBJ1-6; D is uncertain. Germline CDR1 SGHAT, CDR2 FQNNGV. The length of the CDR3 is 13 residues. Deletions cut 3 bases from V and 11 bases from J, with 11 bases between. CDR3 region: CASSFRRETPLHF. CDR3 in DNA: TGTGCCAGCAGCTTCCGAAGGGAAACACCCCTCCACTTT. Drawing the rest from reference TRBV11-2 and TRBJ1-6, the complete variable domain is EAGVAQSPRYKIIEKRQSVAFWCNPISGHATLYWYQQILGQGPKLLIQFQNNGVVDDSQLPKDRFSAERLKGVDSTLKIQPAKLEDSAVYLCASSFRRETPLHFGNGTRLTVT.

This chain uses TRBV11-2 with TRBJ2-6, with D possibly TRBD1 on 6 matching bases. The V and J ends lost 5 bases and 1 base respectively, with 12 bases between them. The germline gives CDR1 SGHAT, CDR2 FQNNGV. This CDR3 region has 16 residues. The CDR3 sequence: CASSPQGTSGANVLTF. The DNA for the CDR3 is TGTGCCAGCAGCCCACAGGGAACTTCTGGGGCCAACGTCCTGACTTTC.

In its sample, this clone was seen a few times. The CDR3 nucleotides are TGCGCCAGCAGCCAGGCTGGGGATTCCTACGAGCAGTACTTC. Translating it yields CASSQAGDSYEQYF. The chain employs TRBV4-3 and TRBJ2-7; D is undetermined. The ends were cut back, 3 bases at V and 1 base at J, with 10 bases in the middle. This CDR3 has 14 residues. Germline CDR1 and CDR2: LGHNA and YSLEER.

The rearrangement joins TRBV6-5 to TRBJ2-1, with 7 bases matching TRBD2. CDR1 and CDR2 from the germline V gene are MNHEY and SVGAGI. This CDR3 is 15 amino acids long. V shed 6 bases and J 4 bases; nucleotides not matched to a gene: 9. This CDR3 is CASSPLAGVYNEQFF. CDR3 sequence (DNA): TGTGCCAGCAGCCCCCTGGCGGGAGTGTACAATGAGCAGTTCTTC.

The CDR3: CATSPPGGAGKNIQYF. The CDR3 coding sequence is TGTGCCACCAGCCCTCCCGGTGGCGCAGGCAAAAACATTCAGTACTTC. V is TRBV15 and J is TRBJ2-4; D unclear. The CDR3 spans 16 residues. Germline V gene sequence: CDR1 LNHNV, CDR2 YYDKDF (reference sequence). V was trimmed by 5 bases and J by 3 bases, leaving 17 bases between them.

The gene calls are TRBV18 and TRBJ2-1; D gene ambiguous. Between the trimmed V and J ends, which lost 6 bases and 6 bases, there was a span of 24 bases. The CDR3 is made up of 17 amino acids. Looked up from germline, CDR1 is KGHSH and CDR2 is LQKENI. CDR3: CASSPIQVSTWGNEQFF. The CDR3 DNA reads as TGTGCCAGCTCGCCGATTCAGGTTTCCACTTGGGGCAATGAGCAGTTCTTC. The variable domain in full, with the rest retrieved from reference TRBV18 and TRBJ2-1, is NAGVMQNPRHLVRRRGQEARLRCSPMKGHSHVYWYRQLPEEGLKFMVYLQKENIIDESGMPKERFSAEFPKEGPSILRIQQVVRGDSAAYFCASSPIQVSTWGNEQFFGPGTRLTVL.

The rearrangement uses TRBV7-6 and TRBJ2-7; TRBD2 matches at 12 bases. CDR1 SGHVS and CDR2 FNYEAQ come from the germline V gene. V trimming: 6 bases; J trimming: 0 bases; junction bases outside the gene matches: 3. This CDR3 contains 15 residues. This CDR3 is CASSATSGSSYEQYF. In nucleotides, the CDR3 is TGTGCCAGCAGTGCGACTAGCGGGAGCTCCTACGAGCAGTACTTC. The full variable domain, with the rest looked up from reference TRBV7-6 and TRBJ2-7, is GAGVSQSPRYKVTKRGQDVALRCDPISGHVSLYWYRQALGQGPEFLTYFNYEAQQDKSGLPNDRFSAERPEGSISTLTIQRTEQRDSAMYRCASSATSGSSYEQYFGPGTRLTVT.

This clone was detected only a few times. This chain links TRBV7-8 with TRBJ1-5; 7 positions match TRBD1. J lost 5 bases, V lost 2 bases, and 12 bases had no gene match. The CDR3 is 17 amino acids. The V gene's germline CDR1 is SGHVS and CDR2 FQNEAQ. CDR3 region: CASSLRSWTGRYQPQHF. Written as DNA, the CDR3 is TGTGCCAGCAGCTTACGTTCTTGGACAGGTCGTTATCAGCCCCAGCATTTT.

The chain carries TRBV5-4 and TRBJ2-1; 7 bases line up with TRBD2. Looked up from germline, CDR1 is SGHNT and CDR2 is YYREEE (reference sequence). The CDR3 is 14 amino acids. V dropped 4 bases and J dropped 10; count of bases not matched to a gene: 11. CDR3 DNA sequence: TGTGCCAGCAGCCCGACACGACTAGCTAGGGAGCAGTTCTTC. The encoded protein is CASSPTRLAREQFF.

This sequence joins TRBV7-2 and TRBJ2-5; no clear D. Per germline, CDR1 SGHTA and CDR2 FQGNSA. This CDR3 comprises 13 residues. V shed 1 base and J shed 1 base, with 4 bases lying between them. CDR3 amino acids: CASSLGPQETQYF. The CDR3, as DNA: TGTGCCAGCAGCTTAGGGCCCCAAGAGACCCAGTACTTC.

This chain links TRBV5-1 with TRBJ2-2; D might be TRBD1 or TRBD2, each matching 5 bases. CDR1 is SGHRS and CDR2 is YFSETQ in the germline V gene. The length of the CDR3 is 12 residues. V lost 4 bases to trimming and J lost 7 bases, with 8 bases between them. The CDR3 DNA sequence: TGCGCCAGCAGCCCGAGGGGCGGGGAGCTGTTTTTT. Translated, it gives CASSPRGGELFF.

Only one count was recorded for this clone. Other nucleotide sequences in the sample specify the same CDR3. Written as DNA, the CDR3 is TGCAGTGCTAGTAGAAACACTGAAGCTTTCTTT. It translates to CSASRNTEAFF. This chain connects TRBV20-1 to TRBJ1-1; D call uncertain. The V end was cut by 3 bases, the J end by 2 bases, with 4 bases between. CDR1 is DFQATT and CDR2 is SNEGSKA in the germline V gene (reference sequence). CDR3 size: 11 residues.

The chain links TRBV27 to TRBJ2-3; 8 nucleotides line up with TRBD2. This CDR3 has 15 residues. In germline, CDR1 is MNHEY, CDR2 SMNVEV (reference sequence). V shed 6 bases, J shed 3 bases, and the junction held 8 bases outside the gene matches. The CDR3 sequence: CASSDIAGRTDTQYF. CDR3 sequence (DNA): TGTGCCAGCAGCGACATAGCGGGGAGGACAGATACGCAGTATTTT.

J is TRBJ2-2 and V is TRBV2, with D hard to call. The CDR3 sequence is 15 residues long. Trimming stripped 4 bases from V and 1 base from J, with 10 bases between. Germline CDR1 SNHLY, CDR2 FYNNEI. The CDR3 nucleotides read TGTGCCAGCAGTGCCAGCGAGAGGAACACCGGGGAGCTGTTTTTT. Protein sequence: CASSASERNTGELFF. Together with reference TRBV2 and TRBJ2-2, the CDR3 gives the full variable domain: EPEVTQTPSHQVTQMGQEVILRCVPISNHLYFYWYRQILGQKVEFLVSFYNNEISEKSEIFDDQFSVERPDGSNFTLKIRSTKLEDSAMYFCASSASERNTGELFFGEGSRLTVL.

This clone has only a few counts. The chain uses TRBV4-3 and TRBJ1-1, with D hard to call. Germline V gene lookup returns CDR1 LGHNA and CDR2 YSLEER. The CDR3 contains 15 residues. Trimming pared 1 base from V and 0 bases from J, leaving 9 bases between. The CDR3: CASSQGEAMNTEAFF. Written as DNA, the CDR3 is TGCGCCAGCAGCCAAGGAGAGGCCATGAACACTGAAGCTTTCTTT.

V usage is TRBV10-3 and J usage is TRBJ2-7; 11 nucleotides agree with TRBD2. This CDR3 comprises 15 residues. In germline, CDR1 is ENHRY, CDR2 SYGVKD. With 11 bases clipped from V and 8 bases from J, the junction kept 17 bases outside the gene matches. The CDR3 is CAAHPGLAEGGQQYF. The CDR3 DNA reads as TGTGCCGCCCACCCGGGACTAGCGGAAGGGGGGCAGCAGTACTTC.

The chain is built from TRBV5-1 and TRBJ1-1; no definite D call. Trimming took 0 bases from V and 4 from J, leaving 13 bases between them. In germline, CDR1 is SGHRS, CDR2 YFSETQ. CDR3 size: 15 residues. CDR3 DNA sequence: TGCGCCAGCAGCTTGGCCAACGAGCGACGCACTGAAGCTTTCTTT. Amino acids: CASSLANERRTEAFF. The entire variable domain, with the rest obtained from reference TRBV5-1 and TRBJ1-1, is as follows: KAGVTQTPRYLIKTRGQQVTLSCSPISGHRSVSWYQQTPGQGLQFLFEYFSETQRNKGNFPGRFSGRQFSNSRSEMNVSTLELGDSALYLCASSLANERRTEAFFGQGTRLTVV.

This clone appeared a single time. The chain links TRBV9 to TRBJ2-7; D unresolved. Trimming cost V 0 bases and J 0 bases, with 7 bases left between them. This CDR3 is 14 amino acids long. The germline CDR1 and CDR2 sequences are SGDLS and YYNGEE. The CDR3 DNA sequence: TGTGCCAGCAGCGTAGGAGCAGGCTCCTACGAGCAGTACTTC. Residues: CASSVGAGSYEQYF.

This chain joins TRBV9 and TRBJ2-5; D not certain. The length of the CDR3 is 14 residues. Germline CDR1 reads SGDLS; CDR2 reads YYNGEE. V was trimmed by 0 bases and J by 5 bases, leaving 11 bases between them. The CDR3 spells CASSVALLSETQYF. In nucleotides, the CDR3 is TGTGCCAGCAGCGTAGCTCTCCTATCCGAGACCCAGTACTTC.

The rearrangement links TRBV9 to TRBJ2-2; D is perhaps TRBD2 (5 bases). CDR3 length: 14 amino acids. Germline CDR1 reads SGDLS; CDR2 reads YYNGEE. The V and J ends lost 2 bases and 7 bases respectively, with 12 bases between them. The chain's CDR3 is CASSVGVSSGELFF. The CDR3 region has the DNA TGTGCCAGCAGCGTGGGAGTTTCCAGCGGGGAGCTGTTTTTT.

The chain has TRBV10-3 and TRBJ2-5, with TRBD2 identical over 12 bases. Germline assignment: CDR1 ENHRY and CDR2 SYGVKD. The CDR3 is 16 residues long. J was trimmed by 7 bases and V by 3 bases; bases with no gene match: 9. This CDR3 is CAISDSTSGGQGTQYF. CDR3 sequence (DNA): TGTGCCATCAGTGACTCGACTAGCGGGGGTCAGGGGACCCAGTACTTC.